This T cell receptor (beta chain) comes out of a study of blood T cell repertoires in COVID-19. From germline, CDR1 is SGHDT and CDR2 YYEEEE. This CDR3 spans 13 amino acids. After removal of 4 bases from V and 6 bases from J, the junction contained 4 bases not matched to a gene. TCRdb's table, derived via immunoSEQ multiplex PCR, lists solely in-frame clones and lacks some. In the table there are more than 90,000 clones, about three quarters of which are singletons. Sequencing was carried out using peripheral blood. The source is a man between 65 and 80 years old with acute or convalescent COVID-19. The rearrangement uses TRBV5-6 and TRBJ1-2; 9 bases align to TRBD1. The CDR3 here is CASSDTGGNGYTF. In DNA, the CDR3 is TGTGCCAGCAGCGATACAGGGGGCAATGGCTACACCTTC. Full variable domain (rest looked up from reference TRBV5-6 and TRBJ1-2): DAGVTQSPTHLIKTRGQQVTLRCSPKSGHDTVSWYQQALGQGPQFIFQYYEEEERQRGNFPDRFSGHQFPNYSSELNVNALLLGDSALYLCASSDTGGNGYTFGSGTRLTVV.